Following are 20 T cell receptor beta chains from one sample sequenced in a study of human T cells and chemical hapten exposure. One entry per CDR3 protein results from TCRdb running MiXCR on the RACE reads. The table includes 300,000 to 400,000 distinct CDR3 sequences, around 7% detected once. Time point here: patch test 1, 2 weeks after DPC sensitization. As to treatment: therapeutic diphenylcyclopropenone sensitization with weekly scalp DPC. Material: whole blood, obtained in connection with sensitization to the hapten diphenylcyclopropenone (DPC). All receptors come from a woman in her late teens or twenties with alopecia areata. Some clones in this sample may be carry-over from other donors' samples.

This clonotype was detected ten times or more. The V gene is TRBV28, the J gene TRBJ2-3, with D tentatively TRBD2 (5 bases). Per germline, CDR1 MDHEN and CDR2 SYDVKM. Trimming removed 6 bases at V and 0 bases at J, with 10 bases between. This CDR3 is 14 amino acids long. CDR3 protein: CASRPGLSTDTQYF. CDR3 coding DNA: TGTGCCAGCAGGCCGGGGTTAAGCACAGATACGCAGTATTTT.

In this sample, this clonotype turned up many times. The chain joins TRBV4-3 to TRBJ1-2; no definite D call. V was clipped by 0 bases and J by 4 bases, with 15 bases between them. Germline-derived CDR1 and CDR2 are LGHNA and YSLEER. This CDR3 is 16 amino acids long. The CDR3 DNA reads TGCGCCAGCAGCCAAGATTGGGCAGGATCAAGCTATGGCTACACCTTC. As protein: CASSQDWAGSSYGYTF.

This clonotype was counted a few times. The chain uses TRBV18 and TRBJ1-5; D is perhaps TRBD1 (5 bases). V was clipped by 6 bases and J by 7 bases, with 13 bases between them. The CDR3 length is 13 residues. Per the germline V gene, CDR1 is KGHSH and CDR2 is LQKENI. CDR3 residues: CASSPPGIQPQHF. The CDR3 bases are TGTGCCAGCTCCCCCCCAGGGATCCAGCCCCAGCATTTT.

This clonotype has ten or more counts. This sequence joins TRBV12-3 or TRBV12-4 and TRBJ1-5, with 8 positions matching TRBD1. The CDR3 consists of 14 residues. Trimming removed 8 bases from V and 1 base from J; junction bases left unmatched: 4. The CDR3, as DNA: TGTGCCAGCGCCGACAGGGGCAGCAATCAGCCCCAGCATTTT. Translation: CASADRGSNQPQHF.

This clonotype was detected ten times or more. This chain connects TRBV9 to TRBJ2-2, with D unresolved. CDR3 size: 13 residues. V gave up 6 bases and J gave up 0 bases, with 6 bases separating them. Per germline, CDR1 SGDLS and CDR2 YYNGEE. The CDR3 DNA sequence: TGTGCCAGCACTACTGCGAACACCGGGGAGCTGTTTTTT. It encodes CASTTANTGELFF.

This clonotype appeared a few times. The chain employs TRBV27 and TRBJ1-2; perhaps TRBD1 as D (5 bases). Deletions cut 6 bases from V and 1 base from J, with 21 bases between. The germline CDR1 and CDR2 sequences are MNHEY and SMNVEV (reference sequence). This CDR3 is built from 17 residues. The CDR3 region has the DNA TGTGCCAGCAGCCCGGGGGTTCGGGCGGAATTTAACTATGGCTACACCTTC. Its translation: CASSPGVRAEFNYGYTF.

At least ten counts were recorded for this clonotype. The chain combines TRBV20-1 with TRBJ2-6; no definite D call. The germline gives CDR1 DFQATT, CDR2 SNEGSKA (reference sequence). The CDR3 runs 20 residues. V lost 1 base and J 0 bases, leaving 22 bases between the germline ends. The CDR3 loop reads CSARGTVMEPSHSGANVLTF. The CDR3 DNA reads TGCAGTGCTAGAGGTACAGTTATGGAACCGTCTCACTCTGGGGCCAACGTCCTGACTTTC.

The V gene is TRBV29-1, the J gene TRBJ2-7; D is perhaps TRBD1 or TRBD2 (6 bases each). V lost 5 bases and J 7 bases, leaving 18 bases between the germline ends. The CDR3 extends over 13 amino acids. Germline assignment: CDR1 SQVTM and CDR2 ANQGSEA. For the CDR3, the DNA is TGCAGCGTTCATCAACAGGGCGGGGTAGAGCAGTACTTC. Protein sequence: CSVHQQGGVEQYF.

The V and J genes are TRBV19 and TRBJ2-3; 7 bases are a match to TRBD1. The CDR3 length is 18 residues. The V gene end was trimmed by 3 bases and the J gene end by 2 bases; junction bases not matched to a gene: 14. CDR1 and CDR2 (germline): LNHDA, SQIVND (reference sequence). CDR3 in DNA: TGTGCCAGTAGTATGGATGAGGACAGGACCCTGGACACAGATACGCAGTATTTT. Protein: CASSMDEDRTLDTDTQYF.

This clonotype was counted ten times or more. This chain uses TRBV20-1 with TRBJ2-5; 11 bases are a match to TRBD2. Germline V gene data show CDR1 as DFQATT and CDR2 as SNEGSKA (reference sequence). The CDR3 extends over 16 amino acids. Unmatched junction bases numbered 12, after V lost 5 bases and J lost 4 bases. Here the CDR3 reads CSAPTSGGVGRETQYF. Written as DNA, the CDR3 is TGCAGTGCTCCTACTAGCGGGGGAGTAGGGCGAGAGACCCAGTACTTC.

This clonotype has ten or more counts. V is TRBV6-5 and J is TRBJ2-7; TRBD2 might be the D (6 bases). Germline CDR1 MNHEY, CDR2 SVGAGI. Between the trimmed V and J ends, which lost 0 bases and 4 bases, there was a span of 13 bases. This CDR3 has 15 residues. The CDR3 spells CASSYSRDPGYEQYF. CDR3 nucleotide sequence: TGTGCCAGCAGTTACTCGCGGGATCCGGGGTACGAGCAGTACTTC.

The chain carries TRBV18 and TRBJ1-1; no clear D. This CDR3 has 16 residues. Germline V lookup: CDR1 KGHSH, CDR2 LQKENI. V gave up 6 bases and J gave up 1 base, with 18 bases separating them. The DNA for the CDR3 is TGTGCCAGCTCCCTTAATCCGGGCACGCCGAACACTGAAGCTTTCTTT. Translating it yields CASSLNPGTPNTEAFF.

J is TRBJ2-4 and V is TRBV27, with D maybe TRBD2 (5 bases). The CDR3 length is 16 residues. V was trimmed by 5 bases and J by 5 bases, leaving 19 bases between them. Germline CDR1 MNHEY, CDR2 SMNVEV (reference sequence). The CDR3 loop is CASSPRAFLRQNIQYF. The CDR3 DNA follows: TGTGCCAGCAGTCCGAGGGCCTTTCTAAGGCAAAACATTCAGTACTTC.

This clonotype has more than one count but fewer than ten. This chain's CDR3 is CASSGQGMTEAFF. The DNA of the CDR3 is TGTGCCAGCAGTGGACAGGGGATGACTGAAGCTTTCTTT. The chain links TRBV6-2 or TRBV6-3 to TRBJ1-1; 9 bases agree with TRBD1. The CDR3 is 13 amino acids. The V and J ends lost 5 bases and 5 bases, in that order; junction bases with no gene match: 3. Germline V gives CDR1 MNHEY, CDR2 SVGEGT.

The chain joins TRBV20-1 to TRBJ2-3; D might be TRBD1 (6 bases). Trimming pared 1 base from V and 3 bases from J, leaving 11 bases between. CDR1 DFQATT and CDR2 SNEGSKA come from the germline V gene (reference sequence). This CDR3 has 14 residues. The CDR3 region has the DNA TGCAGTGCTAGAGCACAGGGTTTGACAGATACGCAGTATTTT. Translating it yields CSARAQGLTDTQYF.

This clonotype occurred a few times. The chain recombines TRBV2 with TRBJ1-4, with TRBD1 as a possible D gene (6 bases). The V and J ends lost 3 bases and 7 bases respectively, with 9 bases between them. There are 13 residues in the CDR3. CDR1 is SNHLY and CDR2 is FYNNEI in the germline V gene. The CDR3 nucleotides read TGTGCCAGCAGTGAGGAGGGGGGTGAAAAACTGTTTTTT. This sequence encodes CASSEEGGEKLFF.

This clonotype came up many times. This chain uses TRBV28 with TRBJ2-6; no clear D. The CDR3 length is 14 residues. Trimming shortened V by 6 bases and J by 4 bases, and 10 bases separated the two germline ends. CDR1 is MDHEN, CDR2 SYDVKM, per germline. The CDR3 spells CASRTSLGANVLTF. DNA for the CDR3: TGTGCCAGCAGGACGTCTCTCGGGGCCAACGTCCTGACTTTC.

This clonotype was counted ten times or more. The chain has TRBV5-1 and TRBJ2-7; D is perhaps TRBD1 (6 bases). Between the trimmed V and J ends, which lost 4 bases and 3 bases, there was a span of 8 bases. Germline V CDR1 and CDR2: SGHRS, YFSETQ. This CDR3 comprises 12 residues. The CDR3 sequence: CASSMDSYEQYF. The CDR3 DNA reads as TGCGCCAGCAGCATGGACAGCTACGAGCAGTACTTC.

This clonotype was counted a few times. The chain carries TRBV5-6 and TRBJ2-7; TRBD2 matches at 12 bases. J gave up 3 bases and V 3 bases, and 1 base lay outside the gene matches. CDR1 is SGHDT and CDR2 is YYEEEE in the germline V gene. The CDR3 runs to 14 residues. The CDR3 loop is CASSWTSGDYEQYF. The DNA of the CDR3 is TGTGCCAGCAGCTGGACTAGCGGGGACTACGAGCAGTACTTC.

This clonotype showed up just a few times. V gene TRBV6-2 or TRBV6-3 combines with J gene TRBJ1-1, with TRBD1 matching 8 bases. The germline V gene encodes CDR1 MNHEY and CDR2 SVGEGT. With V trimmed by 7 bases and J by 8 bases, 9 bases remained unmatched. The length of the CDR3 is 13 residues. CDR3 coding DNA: TGTGCCAGCACCAACCCGGGACAGGTCGAAGCTTTCTTT. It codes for CASTNPGQVEAFF.